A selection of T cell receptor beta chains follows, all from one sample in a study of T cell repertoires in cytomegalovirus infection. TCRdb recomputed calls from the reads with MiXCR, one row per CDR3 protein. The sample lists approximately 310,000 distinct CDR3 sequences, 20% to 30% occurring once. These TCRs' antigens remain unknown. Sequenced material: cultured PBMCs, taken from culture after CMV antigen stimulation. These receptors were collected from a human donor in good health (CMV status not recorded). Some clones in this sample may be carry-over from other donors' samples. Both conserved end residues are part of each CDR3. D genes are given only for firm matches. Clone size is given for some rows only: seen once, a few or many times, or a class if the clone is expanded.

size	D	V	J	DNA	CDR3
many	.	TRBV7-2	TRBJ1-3	TGTGCCAGCAGCTTATTGGGAGCTACTGGAAACACCATATATTTT	CASSLLGATGNTIYF
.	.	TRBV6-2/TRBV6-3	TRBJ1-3	TGTGCCAGCAGACCCAGACCGGCTTTATGGGGAAACACCATATATTTT	CASRPRPALWGNTIYF
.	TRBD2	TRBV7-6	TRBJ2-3	TGTGCCAGCAGCTTATATGGAGCGGGGGACGCAACAGATACGCAGTATTTT	CASSLYGAGDATDTQYF
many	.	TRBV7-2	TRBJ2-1	TGTGCCAGCAGCTTAGGACAGAATCAAATTTACAATGAGCAGTTCTTC	CASSLGQNQIYNEQFF
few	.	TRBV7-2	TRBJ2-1	TGTGCCAGCAGCTCCGGACACCAATCCTACAATGAGCAGTTCTTC	CASSSGHQSYNEQFF
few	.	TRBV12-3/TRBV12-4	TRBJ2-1	TGTGCCAGCAGTTTACAGCGCGAATACGGCAATGAGCAGTTCTTC	CASSLQREYGNEQFF
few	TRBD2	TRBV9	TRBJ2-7	TGTGCCAGCAGCGCGCTCGGGACTAGCGGGAGACCGGCGTACGAGCAGTACTTC	CASSALGTSGRPAYEQYF
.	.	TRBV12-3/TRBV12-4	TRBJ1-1	TGTGCCAGCAGTTTGCAAGTAATGGGTGAAGCTTTCTTT	CASSLQVMGEAFF
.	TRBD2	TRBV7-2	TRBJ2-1	TGTGCCAGCACCGGGTGGGAGGGGAGCGATGAGCAGTTCTTC	CASTGWEGSDEQFF
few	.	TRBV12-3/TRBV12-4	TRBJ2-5	TGTGCCAGCAGTACCTCTAGGGGTCATACAGAGACCCAGTACTTC	CASSTSRGHTETQYF
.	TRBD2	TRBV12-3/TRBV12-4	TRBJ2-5	TGTGCCAGCACCTCCCGGAAACAGCGGGGGACTGAAGAGACCCAGTACTTC	CASTSRKQRGTEETQYF
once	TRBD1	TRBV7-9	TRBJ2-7	TGTGCCAGCAGCTCAGACAGGGGTAAGGAAGCCTACGAGCAGTACTTC	CASSSDRGKEAYEQYF
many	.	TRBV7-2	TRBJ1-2	TGTGCCAGCAGCTTAGCGCTGAGGGGGGCCCGGGGGGGCTACACCTTC	CASSLALRGARGGYTF
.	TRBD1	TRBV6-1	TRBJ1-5	TGTGCCAGCAGTGCAGGACAGGGGGCATGGCCCCAGCATTTT	CASSAGQGAWPQHF
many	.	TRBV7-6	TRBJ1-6	TGTGCCAGCAGCTTAGTAGCAGTAGGCCCTGCAAATAATTCACCCCTCCACTTT	CASSLVAVGPANNSPLHF
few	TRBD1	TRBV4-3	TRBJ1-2	TGCGCCAGCAGCCAAGAAGGGACAGGGGCTCATGGCTACACCTTC	CASSQEGTGAHGYTF
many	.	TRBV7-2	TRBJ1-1	TGTGCCAGCAGCACGGGTCTGAACACTGAAGCTTTCTTT	CASSTGLNTEAFF
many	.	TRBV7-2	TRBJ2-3	TGTGCCAGCAGCCCCTATTGGGGGAGCACAGATACGCAGTATTTT	CASSPYWGSTDTQYF
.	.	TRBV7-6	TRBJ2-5	TGTGCCAGCATGGGGCGGTACCAAGAGACCCAGTACTTC	CASMGRYQETQYF
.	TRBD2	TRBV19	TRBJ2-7	TGTGCCAGTAGTATTTCAGGAGCGGGAACCTACGAGCAGTACTTC	CASSISGAGTYEQYF
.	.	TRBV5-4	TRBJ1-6	TGTGCCAGCAGCTTGTCGGCGACAACCCATTCACCCCTCCACTTT	CASSLSATTHSPLHF
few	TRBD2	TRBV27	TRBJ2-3	TGTGCCAGCCTCGAGACTAGCGGCACAGATACGCAGTATTTT	CASLETSGTDTQYF
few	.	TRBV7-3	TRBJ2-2	TGTGCCACAACTAGGACGGTTGACACCGGGGAGCTGTTTTTT	CATTRTVDTGELFF
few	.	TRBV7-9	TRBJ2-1	TGTGCCAGCAGCTTCGACGGACAGTTTTCCTACAATGAGCAGTTCTTC	CASSFDGQFSYNEQFF
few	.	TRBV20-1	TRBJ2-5	TGCAGTGCCCCAGGGGGAAGCGGGATTGGCCAGTACTTC	CSAPGGSGIGQYF
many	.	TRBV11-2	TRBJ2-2	TGTGCCAGCAGCATCGCAGCGGCCCCCGGGGGAGCCGGGGAGCTGTTTTTT	CASSIAAAPGGAGELFF
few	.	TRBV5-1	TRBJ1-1	TGCGCCAGCAGCTTGGGTACTTGGGACACTGAAGCTTTCTTT	CASSLGTWDTEAFF
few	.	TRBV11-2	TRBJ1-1	TGTGCCAGCAGCTTAGGTTTTGGGGAAGCTTTCTTT	CASSLGFGEAFF
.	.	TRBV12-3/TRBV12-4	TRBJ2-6	TGTGCCAGCAGTAAGACACGGAGCTCTGGGGCCAACGTCCTGACTTTC	CASSKTRSSGANVLTF
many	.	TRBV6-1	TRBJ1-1	TGTGCCAGCAGTGTAATCAGAGGTATGAACACTGAAGCTTTCTTT	CASSVIRGMNTEAFF
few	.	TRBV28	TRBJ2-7	TGTGCCAGCAGTTTACAGGAGGGGGTCCCCGAGCAGTACTTC	CASSLQEGVPEQYF
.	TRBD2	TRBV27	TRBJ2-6	TGTGCCAGCAGCCCCGGGCTAGCGGGAGGTGGGGCCAACGTCCTGACTTTC	CASSPGLAGGGANVLTF
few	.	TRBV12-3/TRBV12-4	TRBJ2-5	TGTGCCAGCAGTTTTAGGCTAGCGTTGGAGACCCAGTACTTC	CASSFRLALETQYF
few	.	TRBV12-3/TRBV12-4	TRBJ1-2	TGTGCCAGCAGTTTAGACGCGCGCGGCTATGGCTACACCTTC	CASSLDARGYGYTF
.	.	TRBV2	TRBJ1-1	TGTGCCAGCAGTGAGTTGTGGGGAACTGAAGCTTTCTTT	CASSELWGTEAFF
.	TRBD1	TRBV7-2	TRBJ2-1	TGTGCCAGCAGCTTCCCGCAGGGGGCGTCCTACAATGAGCAGTTCTTC	CASSFPQGASYNEQFF
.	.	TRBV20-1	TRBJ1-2	TGCAGTGCTGGGGATGCCCTCTACTATGGCTACACCTTC	CSAGDALYYGYTF
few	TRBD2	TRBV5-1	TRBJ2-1	TGCGCCAGCAGCTCAGACCGGGGGGAAGTTAATGAGCAGTTCTTC	CASSSDRGEVNEQFF
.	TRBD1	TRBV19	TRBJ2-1	TGTGCCAGTAGTATGAATCTCCCGACAGGGATGATTGTGAATGAGCAGTTCTTC	CASSMNLPTGMIVNEQFF
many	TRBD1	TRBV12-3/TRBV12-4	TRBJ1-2	TGTGCCAGCAGTCCTGGGACAGGGAACTATGGCTACACCTTC	CASSPGTGNYGYTF